This passage covers 23 T cell receptor beta chains from one sample sequenced in a study of blood T cells in healthy people across ages. A sample-barcoded 5' primer and a J-beta primer mix were used in a second PCR of about 7 to 12 cycles. From the 5' RACE reads, TCRdb called clonotypes with MiXCR, one entry per CDR3 protein. The table has 1.5 million or so distinct CDR3 sequences, under 55% seen once. Sequencing used blood. These receptors were obtained from a woman in her late teens or twenties in good health.

This rearrangement joins TRBV20-1 to TRBJ1-2, with D hard to call. V lost 3 bases and J 4 bases, leaving 12 bases between the germline ends. Germline V gives CDR1 DFQATT, CDR2 SNEGSKA (reference sequence). CDR3 length: 13 amino acids. The CDR3 region is CSASAGRSYGYTF. The CDR3 coding sequence is TGCAGTGCTAGTGCGGGTCGGAGCTATGGCTACACCTTC.

This clonotype turned up a few times. The chain carries TRBV6-2 or TRBV6-3 and TRBJ1-2; D remains ambiguous. Deletions cut 5 bases from V and 2 bases from J, with 12 bases between. Germline CDR1 and CDR2: MNHEY and SVGEGT. The CDR3 is made up of 14 amino acids. The CDR3 bases are TGTGCCAGCAGTCGTCCGGGAGAGAACTATGGCTACACCTTC. Its translation is CASSRPGENYGYTF.

This clonotype turned up a few times. The J gene is TRBJ2-7, the V gene TRBV20-1; weak D call: TRBD1 (6 bases). Trimming stripped 3 bases from V and 2 bases from J, with 17 bases between. The CDR3 sequence is 15 residues long. Germline CDR1 and CDR2: DFQATT and SNEGSKA (reference sequence). This CDR3 is CSASETGTYTYEQYF. The DNA of the CDR3 is TGCAGTGCTAGTGAAACCGGGACATACACCTACGAGCAGTACTTC.

The V and J genes are TRBV27 and TRBJ1-2; the D gene is possibly TRBD1 (5 bases). CDR1 is MNHEY and CDR2 is SMNVEV in the germline V gene (reference sequence). The CDR3 covers 13 residues. The CDR3 sequence: CTTLGEYGYGYTF. As DNA, the CDR3 is TGTACCACCCTAGGGGAGTATGGCTATGGCTACACCTTC.

The chain joins TRBV14 to TRBJ2-3; no reliable D call. Germline V gene sequence: CDR1 SGHDN, CDR2 FVKESK. This CDR3 region has 15 residues. Trimming stripped 1 base from V and 5 bases from J, with 13 bases between. CDR3 sequence reads: CASSQGVDLVDTQYF. CDR3 DNA: TGTGCCAGCAGCCAAGGGGTGGATCTGGTAGATACGCAGTATTTT.

The CDR3 loop reads CASSNRGSGWGSYNEQFF. CDR3 nucleotide sequence: TGTGCCAGTAGCAACAGAGGGTCAGGCTGGGGCTCCTACAATGAGCAGTTCTTC. The rearrangement joins TRBV19 to TRBJ2-1, with D perhaps TRBD2 (5 bases). The length of the CDR3 is 18 residues. V dropped 6 bases and J dropped 0 bases, with 21 bases sitting between them. Germline lookup yields CDR1 LNHDA and CDR2 SQIVND (reference sequence).

This rearrangement joins TRBV29-1 to TRBJ1-2; 7 bases agree with TRBD1. Germline V gene data show CDR1 as SQVTM and CDR2 as ANQGSEA. V gave up 2 bases and J gave up 2 bases; unmatched junction bases: 8. The CDR3 is made up of 15 amino acids. The CDR3 sequence is CSVEPRQGINYGYTF. CDR3 DNA: TGCAGCGTTGAACCCCGACAGGGTATAAACTATGGCTACACCTTC.

The chain employs TRBV7-2 and TRBJ2-4, with a tentative D call TRBD2 (5 bases). This CDR3 comprises 13 residues. Germline values: CDR1 SGHTA, CDR2 FQGNSA. The ends were cut back, 5 bases at V and 15 bases at J, with 20 bases in the middle. CDR3 in DNA: TGTGCCAGCAGCCCAGAAAGGACTGCTCAAGGGTACTTC. It encodes CASSPERTAQGYF.

The chain couples TRBV7-9 to TRBJ2-5; tentative D call: TRBD2 (6 bases). The J call is in doubt because the DNA end fits TRBJ2-7 better. CDR1 and CDR2 from the germline V gene are SEHNR and FQNEAQ (reference sequence). The CDR3 sequence is 13 residues long. The CDR3 protein is CASNGRSFYEQYF. The CDR3 nucleotides are TGTGCCAGCAACGGGAGATCGTTCTACGAGCAGTACTTC.

This clonotype was counted only a few times. The chain carries TRBV20-1 and TRBJ2-5; possible D gene TRBD1, 5 bases. V lost 5 bases and J 2 bases, leaving 18 bases between the germline ends. Germline V lookup: CDR1 DFQATT, CDR2 SNEGSKA (reference sequence). This CDR3 is 15 amino acids long. This CDR3 reads CSAVTGEHKQETQYF. The CDR3, as DNA: TGCAGTGCTGTCACAGGTGAACACAAGCAAGAGACCCAGTACTTC.

DNA of the CDR3: TGTGCCAGCAGCTTAGAACCGGGACAGGGGTTCGGGACCAAAAACATTCAGTACTTC. This gives the protein CASSLEPGQGFGTKNIQYF. V and J are TRBV7-2 and TRBJ2-4, with 10 positions matching TRBD1. The CDR3 consists of 19 residues. The V and J ends lost 1 base and 2 bases, in that order; junction bases with no gene match: 11. Germline V gives CDR1 SGHTA, CDR2 FQGNSA.

V and J are TRBV5-1 and TRBJ2-1, with D perhaps matching TRBD2 (6 bases). Germline V lookup: CDR1 SGHRS, CDR2 YFSETQ. The CDR3 extends over 14 amino acids. Trimming pared 0 bases from V and 8 bases from J, leaving 12 bases between. CDR3 nucleotide sequence: TGCGCCAGCAGCTTGGAGACTAGTTGGCATGAGCAGTTCTTC. Translated: CASSLETSWHEQFF.

About this clonotype itself: One junction end disagrees with the germline gene, perhaps due to a read error. The chain combines TRBV6-5 with TRBJ2-1; 11 nucleotides agree with TRBD1. This CDR3 region has 14 residues. In germline, CDR1 is MNHEY, CDR2 SVGAGI. The CDR3 sequence is CASPRDRGLYERFF. In DNA, the CDR3 is TGTGCCAGCCCACGGGACAGGGGGTTGTATGAGCGGTTCTTC.

This rearrangement joins TRBV10-3 to TRBJ2-7; D is undetermined. Germline V CDR1 and CDR2: ENHRY, SYGVKD. There are 13 residues in the CDR3. V was pared by 5 bases and J by 2 bases, with 10 bases between. The CDR3 spells CAISPGFPYEQYF. The CDR3 nucleotides are TGTGCCATCAGTCCCGGATTCCCCTACGAGCAGTACTTC.

J is TRBJ2-7 and V is TRBV28, with a tentative D call TRBD1 (6 bases). V dropped 6 bases and J dropped 3 bases, with 15 bases sitting between them. Looked up from germline, CDR1 is MDHEN and CDR2 is SYDVKM. The CDR3 is 14 amino acids. CDR3 amino acids: CASRNQGNRYEQYF. The CDR3 nucleotides read TGTGCCAGCAGGAACCAGGGGAATCGCTACGAGCAGTACTTC.

The chain joins TRBV4-1 to TRBJ2-7; 7 positions agree with TRBD2. CDR1 and CDR2 from the germline V gene are MGHRA and YSYEKL. The CDR3 runs to 14 residues. The trim removed 6 bases at V and 2 bases at J, leaving 7 bases unmatched. CDR3 protein: CASSVTSLTYEQYF. CDR3 nucleotides: TGCGCCAGCAGTGTGACTAGCTTAACCTACGAGCAGTACTTC.

This chain joins TRBV7-9 and TRBJ2-7; D is unclear. The CDR3 runs to 14 residues. Trimming removed 1 base at V and 2 bases at J, with 9 bases between. CDR1 is SEHNR and CDR2 is FQNEAQ in the germline V gene (reference sequence). Written as DNA, the CDR3 is TGTGCCAGCAGCTTAGGACCTACTCCCTACGAGCAGTACTTC. This codes for CASSLGPTPYEQYF.

The chain is built from TRBV9 and TRBJ1-4; 7 positions match TRBD1. The CDR3 spans 15 residues. Per germline, CDR1 SGDLS and CDR2 YYNGEE. V lost 4 bases and J lost 13; bases outside the gene matches: 16. The CDR3 spells CASSKTGTEARGLFF. CDR3 sequence (DNA): TGTGCCAGCAGCAAAACCGGGACAGAGGCCCGAGGACTGTTTTTT.

This clonotype was counted a few times. V gene TRBV7-2 combines with J gene TRBJ2-7; D gene unclear. Germline loops: CDR1 SGHTA, CDR2 FQGNSA. Deletions cut 1 base from V and 4 bases from J, with 17 bases between. The CDR3 has 16 amino acids. For the CDR3, the DNA is TGTGCCAGCAGCTTAGTCCCCCATGGGGTGTGGTACGAGCAGTACTTC. Its protein product is CASSLVPHGVWYEQYF.

The chain is built from TRBV7-2 and TRBJ1-4; the match to TRBD1 covers 7 bases. Per germline, CDR1 SGHTA and CDR2 FQGNSA. The CDR3 spans 13 residues. The ends lost 5 bases at V and 8 bases at J; junction bases unmatched: 5. CDR3 coding DNA: TGTGCCAGCAGCCCCGACAGGGACGAAAAACTGTTTTTT. Protein sequence: CASSPDRDEKLFF.

This chain joins TRBV13 and TRBJ2-1, with a possible D match to TRBD2 (5 bases). The length of the CDR3 is 15 residues. V lost 5 bases and J 4 bases, leaving 15 bases between the germline ends. Germline loops: CDR1 PRHDT, CDR2 FYEKMQ (reference sequence). In DNA, the CDR3 is TGTGCCAGCAGCCCTCGGGGAGCAGAGTACAATGAGCAGTTCTTC. Amino acid sequence: CASSPRGAEYNEQFF. Full variable domain (remainder filled in from reference TRBV13 and TRBJ2-1): AAGVIQSPRHLIKEKRETATLKCYPIPRHDTVYWYQQGPGQDPQFLISFYEKMQSDKGSIPDRFSAQQFSDYHSELNMSSLELGDSALYFCASSPRGAEYNEQFFGPGTRLTVL.

Points on this clonotype: This sequence may be a read error, since a much larger clone differs from it by one base. The chain uses TRBV4-2 and TRBJ2-1; D unresolved. Trimming cost V 2 bases and J 8 bases, with 10 bases left between them. The CDR3 loop spans 13 amino acids. The germline gives CDR1 LGHNA, CDR2 YNFKEQ. The CDR3 region is CASSQLEYDEQFF. Here the CDR3 DNA reads TGTGCCAGCAGCCAACTAGAATACGATGAGCAGTTCTTC.

The chain carries TRBV7-8 and TRBJ2-5; 11 nucleotides agree with TRBD2. Germline V CDR1 and CDR2: SGHVS, FQNEAQ. The CDR3 contains 16 residues. After removal of 5 bases from V and 11 bases from J, the junction contained 16 bases not matched to a gene. The CDR3 DNA reads as TGTGCCAGCAGCCGGGGACTAGCGGCCAATTTCAGTGAGCAGTACTTC. Protein sequence: CASSRGLAANFSEQYF.